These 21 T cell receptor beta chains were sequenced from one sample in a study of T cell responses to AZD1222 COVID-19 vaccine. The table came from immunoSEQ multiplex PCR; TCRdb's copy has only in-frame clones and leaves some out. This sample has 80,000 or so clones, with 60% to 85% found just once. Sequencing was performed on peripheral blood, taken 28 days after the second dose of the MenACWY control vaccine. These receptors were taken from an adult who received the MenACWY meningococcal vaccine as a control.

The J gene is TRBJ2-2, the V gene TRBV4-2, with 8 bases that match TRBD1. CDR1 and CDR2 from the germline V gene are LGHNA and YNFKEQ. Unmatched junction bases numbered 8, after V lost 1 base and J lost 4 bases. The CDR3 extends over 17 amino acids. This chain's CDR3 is CASSQGWGQEPTGELFF. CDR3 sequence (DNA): TGTGCCAGCAGCCAAGGGTGGGGACAGGAGCCCACCGGGGAGCTGTTTTTT.

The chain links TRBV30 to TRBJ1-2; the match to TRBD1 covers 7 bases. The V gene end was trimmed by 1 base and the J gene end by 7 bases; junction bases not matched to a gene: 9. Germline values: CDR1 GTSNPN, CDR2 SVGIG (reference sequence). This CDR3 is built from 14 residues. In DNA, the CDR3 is TGTGCCTGGAGTGCCCACGGACAGGCGAGTGGCTACACCTTC. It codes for CAWSAHGQASGYTF.

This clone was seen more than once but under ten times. The chain's CDR3 is CASSLGGGGNQPQHF. In nucleotides, the CDR3 is TGTGCCAGCAGCCTCGGCGGGGGCGGCAATCAGCCCCAGCATTTT. The V call is TRBV4-2, the J call TRBJ1-5; D may be TRBD1 (6 bases). V was shortened by 4 bases and J by 2 bases, with 12 bases between the two germline ends. Germline CDR1 and CDR2: LGHNA and YNFKEQ. The CDR3 spans 15 residues.

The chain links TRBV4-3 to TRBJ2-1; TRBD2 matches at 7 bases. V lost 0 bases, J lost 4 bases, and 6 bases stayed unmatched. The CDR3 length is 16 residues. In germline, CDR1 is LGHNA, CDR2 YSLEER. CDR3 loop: CASSQEGGGRYNEQFF. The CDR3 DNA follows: TGCGCCAGCAGCCAAGAGGGCGGGGGTAGATACAATGAGCAGTTCTTC.

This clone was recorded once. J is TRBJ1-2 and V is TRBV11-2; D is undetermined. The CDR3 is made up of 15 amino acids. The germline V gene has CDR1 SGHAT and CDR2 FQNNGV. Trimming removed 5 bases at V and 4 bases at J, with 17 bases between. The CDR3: CASSTLSSTGYGYTF. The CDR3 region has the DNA TGTGCCAGCAGCACCCTCTCATCCACGGGCTATGGCTACACCTTC.

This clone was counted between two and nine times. The CDR3 loop is CASSELSGGVGEAFF. The CDR3 DNA reads TGTGCCAGCAGTGAATTGTCAGGGGGGGTGGGTGAAGCTTTCTTT. The chain is built from TRBV2 and TRBJ1-1; 7 nucleotides match TRBD1. The germline CDR1 and CDR2 sequences are SNHLY and FYNNEI. The V gene end was trimmed by 2 bases and the J gene end by 7 bases; junction bases not matched to a gene: 10. The CDR3 covers 15 residues.

The CDR3 loop reads CASSYRAATNEKLFF. The CDR3 nucleotides are TGTGCCAGCAGTTACCGGGCTGCAACTAATGAAAAACTGTTTTTT. V and J are TRBV6-5 and TRBJ1-4, with unresolved D. This CDR3 is 15 amino acids long. V dropped 2 bases and J dropped 0 bases, with 7 bases sitting between them. Germline assignment: CDR1 MNHEY and CDR2 SVGAGI.

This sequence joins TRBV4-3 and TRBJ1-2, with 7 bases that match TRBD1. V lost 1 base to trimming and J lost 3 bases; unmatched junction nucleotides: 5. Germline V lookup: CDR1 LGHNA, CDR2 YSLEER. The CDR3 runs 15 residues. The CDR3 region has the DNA TGCGCCAGCAGCCAAGGCGCAGGGGGTTACTATGGCTACACCTTC. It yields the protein CASSQGAGGYYGYTF.

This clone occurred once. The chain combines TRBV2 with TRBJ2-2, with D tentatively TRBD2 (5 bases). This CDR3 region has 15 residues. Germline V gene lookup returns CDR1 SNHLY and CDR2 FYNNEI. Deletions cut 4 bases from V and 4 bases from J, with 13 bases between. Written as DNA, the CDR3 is TGTGCCAGCAGTGGATTTCGGGATTCCACCGGGGAGCTGTTTTTT. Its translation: CASSGFRDSTGELFF.

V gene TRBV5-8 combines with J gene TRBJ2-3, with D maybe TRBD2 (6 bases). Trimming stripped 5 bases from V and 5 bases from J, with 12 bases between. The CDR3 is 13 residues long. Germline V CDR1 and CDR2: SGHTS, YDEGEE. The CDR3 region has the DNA TGTGCCAGCAGACAGACCGGGGGAGATACGCAGTATTTT. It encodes CASRQTGGDTQYF. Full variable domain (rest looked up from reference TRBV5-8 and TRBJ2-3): EAGVTQSPTHLIKTRGQQATLRCSPISGHTSVYWYQQALGLGLQFLLWYDEGEERNRGNFPPRFSGRQFPNYSSELNVNALELEDSALYLCASRQTGGDTQYFGPGTRLTVL.

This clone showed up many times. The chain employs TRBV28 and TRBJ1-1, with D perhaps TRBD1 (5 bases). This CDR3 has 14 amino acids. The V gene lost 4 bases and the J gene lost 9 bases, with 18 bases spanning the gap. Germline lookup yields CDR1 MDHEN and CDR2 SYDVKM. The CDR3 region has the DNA TGTGCCAGCAGTTGGAGAAGGGACCGCGGGAAAGCTTTCTTT. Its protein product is CASSWRRDRGKAFF.

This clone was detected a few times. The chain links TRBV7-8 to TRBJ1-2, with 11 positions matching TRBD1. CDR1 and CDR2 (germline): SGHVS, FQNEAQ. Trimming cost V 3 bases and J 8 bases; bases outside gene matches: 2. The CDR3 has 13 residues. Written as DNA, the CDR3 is TGTGCCAGCAGCTTGGGACAGGGGGAAGGCTACACCTTC. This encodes CASSLGQGEGYTF.

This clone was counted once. As DNA, the CDR3 is TGCAGTGCTAGTCTCAAGCCTGGATCACCCCTCCACTTT. Protein: CSASLKPGSPLHF. This rearrangement joins TRBV20-1 to TRBJ1-6; D ambiguous. The V end was cut by 3 bases, the J end by 10 bases, with 13 bases between. Germline V gene lookup returns CDR1 DFQATT and CDR2 SNEGSKA (reference sequence). This CDR3 spans 13 amino acids.

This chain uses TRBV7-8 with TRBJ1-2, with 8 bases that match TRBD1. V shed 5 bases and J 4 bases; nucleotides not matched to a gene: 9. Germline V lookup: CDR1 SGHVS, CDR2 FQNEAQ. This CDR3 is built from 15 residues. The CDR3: CASSPGGQAVYGYTF. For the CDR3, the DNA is TGTGCCAGCAGCCCCGGGGGACAGGCCGTCTATGGCTACACCTTC.

The CDR3 bases are TGTGCCATCAGTGAAAGAAACACAGATACGCAGTATTTT. It yields the protein CAISERNTDTQYF. The chain joins TRBV10-3 to TRBJ2-3; unclear D gene. Trimming left V 3 bases short and J 2 bases short, with 6 bases between. The CDR3 covers 13 residues. CDR1 and CDR2 from the germline V gene are ENHRY and SYGVKD.

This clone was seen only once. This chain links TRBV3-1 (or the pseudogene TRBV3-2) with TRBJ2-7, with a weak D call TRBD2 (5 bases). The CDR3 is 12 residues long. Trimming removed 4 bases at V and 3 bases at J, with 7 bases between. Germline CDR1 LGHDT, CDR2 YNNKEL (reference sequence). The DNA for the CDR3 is TGTGCCAGCAGCCTCGGGGTCTACGAGCAGTACTTC. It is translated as CASSLGVYEQYF.

CDR3 residues: CASTGGEKLFF. The CDR3 DNA sequence: TGTGCCAGCACAGGAGGAGAAAAACTGTTTTTT. V gene TRBV6-5 combines with J gene TRBJ1-4; D gene unclear. The CDR3 has 11 residues. From germline, CDR1 is MNHEY and CDR2 SVGAGI. The ends were cut back, 7 bases at V and 8 bases at J, with 8 bases in the middle.

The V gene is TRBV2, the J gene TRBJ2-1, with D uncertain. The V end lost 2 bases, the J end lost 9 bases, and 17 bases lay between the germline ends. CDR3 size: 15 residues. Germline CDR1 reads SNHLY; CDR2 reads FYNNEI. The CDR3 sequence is CASSETAPQVGEQFF. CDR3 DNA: TGTGCCAGCAGTGAAACGGCCCCCCAGGTCGGTGAGCAGTTCTTC.

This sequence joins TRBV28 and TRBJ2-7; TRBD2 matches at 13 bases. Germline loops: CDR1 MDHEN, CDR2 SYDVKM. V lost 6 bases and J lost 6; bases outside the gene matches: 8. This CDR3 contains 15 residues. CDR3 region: CASSKSGLAGVEQYF. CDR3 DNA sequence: TGTGCCAGCAGCAAGTCCGGACTAGCGGGAGTCGAGCAGTACTTC.

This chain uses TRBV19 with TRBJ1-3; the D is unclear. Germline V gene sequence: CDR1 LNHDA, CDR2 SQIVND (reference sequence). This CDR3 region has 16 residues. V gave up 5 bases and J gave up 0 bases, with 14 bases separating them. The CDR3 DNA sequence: TGTGCCAGTAGTCGGAACTCGGGGTTCTCTGGAAACACCATATATTTT. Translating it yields CASSRNSGFSGNTIYF.

DNA for the CDR3: TGTGCCAGCAGTTCGCCTAGCGGGAGGGGCACAGATACGCAGTATTTT. Its protein product is CASSSPSGRGTDTQYF. The chain employs TRBV6-5 and TRBJ2-3, with 12 bases identical to TRBD2. Trimming removed 4 bases from V and 1 base from J; junction bases left unmatched: 3. Germline loops: CDR1 MNHEY, CDR2 SVGAGI. The length of the CDR3 is 16 residues.